The TCR beta chain described here comes from a study of OX40 agonist ivuxolimab in advanced cancers. Study details: People in dose escalation had one of these cancers: hepatocellular carcinoma, melanoma, renal cell or head and neck cancer. Partial responses, seen in three patients, involved one hepatocellular carcinoma and two cutaneous melanomas.

Autoimmune disease history or systemic immunosuppression meant exclusion. V was shortened by 4 bases and J by 6 bases, with 13 bases between the two germline ends. This CDR3 spans 13 amino acids. Per germline, CDR1 WSHSY and CDR2 SAAADI. Measured with immunoSEQ multiplex PCR; TCRdb has only the in-frame clones, and not every one. The sample lists some 48,000 clones; around 90% were seen once. This rearrangement joins TRBV10-2 to TRBJ2-7; either TRBD1 or TRBD2 may fit D (5 bases each). The TCR sequence derives from an adult with an advanced solid tumor such as melanoma, head and neck, liver or kidney cancer. Sequenced here: CD4+ or CD8+ T cells sorted from blood, sampled in a trial of the OX40 agonist ivuxolimab. Here the CDR3 reads CASSVGTWGEQYF. The CDR3, as DNA: TGCGCCAGCAGTGTAGGGACCTGGGGCGAGCAGTACTTC.